This record concerns one T cell receptor beta chain sequence. As handled by the study authors: Estimation of nucleated cell counts relied on the amplification of reference gene primers. Method: immunoSEQ multiplex PCR; TCRdb's copy keeps in-frame clones and lacks some. V, J and clone size are taken as reported in that table, and D and trimming were inferred from the DNA itself. Counted here are about 140,000 clones, around nine tenths occurring once; the ten biggest clones make up less than 6.5%. The data were obtained in a study of blood T cell repertoires in COVID-19. Study-level background: The study drew acute and convalescent COVID-19 samples from the United States, Italy and Spain. In each case, the material was cDNA or gDNA derived from T cells, B-cell-depleted T cells, or PBMCs.

V shed 10 bases and J 2 bases; nucleotides not matched to a gene: 1. In germline, CDR1 is MDHEN, CDR2 SYDVKM. The CDR3 length is 11 residues. The rearrangement uses TRBV28 and TRBJ1-2; 7 bases line up with TRBD1. The specimen was peripheral blood. The TCR originated in a human donor in a cohort sampled during active COVID-19. The CDR3 protein is CAIQGNYGYTF. CDR3 DNA sequence: TGTGCCATACAGGGGAACTATGGCTACACCTTC.